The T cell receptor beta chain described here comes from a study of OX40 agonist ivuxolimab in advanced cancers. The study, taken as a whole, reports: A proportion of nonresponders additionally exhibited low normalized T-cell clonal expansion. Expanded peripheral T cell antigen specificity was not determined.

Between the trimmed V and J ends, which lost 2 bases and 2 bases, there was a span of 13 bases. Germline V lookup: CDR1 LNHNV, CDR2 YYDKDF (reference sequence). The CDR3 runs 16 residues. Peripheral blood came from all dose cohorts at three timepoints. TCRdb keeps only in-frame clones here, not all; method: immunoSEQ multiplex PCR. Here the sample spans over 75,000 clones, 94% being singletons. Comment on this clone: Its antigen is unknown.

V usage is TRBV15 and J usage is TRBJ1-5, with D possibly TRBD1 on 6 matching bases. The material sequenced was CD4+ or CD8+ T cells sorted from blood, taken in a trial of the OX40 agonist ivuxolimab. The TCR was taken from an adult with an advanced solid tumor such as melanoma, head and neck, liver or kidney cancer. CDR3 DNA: TGTGCCACCAGCAGACGCACAGGGTCGGGCAATCAGCCCCAGCATTTT. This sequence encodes CATSRRTGSGNQPQHF.